These T cell receptor beta chains were read from a single sample in a study of blood T cell repertoires in COVID-19. Generated by immunoSEQ multiplex PCR, the TCRdb table keeps only in-frame clones and is missing some. The sample contains a few hundred thousand clones, about 88% of which appear only once. Sample: peripheral blood. Every receptor here comes from a man in his 70s with acute or convalescent COVID-19. Each CDR3 is given with its conserved first and last residue. A D gene is named only where the DNA matches it firmly. The listing skips clone size in some rows; elsewhere it reads once, few, many or a size class.

J gene	D gene	V gene	clone size	CDR3 protein	CDR3 DNA
TRBJ1-4	NA	TRBV7-5	NA	CVRSSPGKLFF	TGTGTCAGAAGCTCCCCAGGAAAACTGTTTTTT
TRBJ2-1	TRBD2	TRBV4-1	NA	CASSQAFVVAGDNEQFF	TGCGCCAGCAGCCAAGCCTTCGTGGTAGCGGGAGACAATGAGCAGTTCTTC
TRBJ2-7	NA	TRBV25-1	NA	CASSESKFLEFEQYF	TGTGCCAGCAGTGAATCGAAATTTCTAGAGTTCGAGCAGTACTTC
TRBJ2-7	NA	TRBV11-2	NA	CASSSGSPYEQYF	TGTGCCAGCAGCTCCGGGAGCCCCTACGAGCAGTACTTC
TRBJ1-2	NA	TRBV9	NA	CASSDSYESGNYGYTF	TGTGCCAGCAGCGACTCATACGAGAGCGGCAACTATGGCTACACCTTC
TRBJ2-2	TRBD1	TRBV6-5	once	CASQSGTGLGGELFF	TGTGCCAGTCAATCAGGGACAGGGCTGGGCGGGGAGCTGTTTTTT
TRBJ2-1	NA	TRBV6-5	NA	CASSPGFSSPREQFF	TGTGCCAGCAGCCCAGGGTTTTCTTCTCCCCGGGAGCAGTTCTTC
TRBJ2-3	TRBD1	TRBV9	NA	CASSGQGNSDTQYF	TGTGCCAGCAGCGGACAGGGGAACTCAGATACGCAGTATTTT
TRBJ2-7	TRBD2	TRBV7-8	NA	CASSLGAGSGRWEQYF	TGTGCCAGCAGCTTAGGGGCAGGGAGCGGGAGATGGGAGCAGTACTTC
TRBJ2-7	TRBD2	TRBV9	once	CASSAGLASYEQYF	TGTGCCAGCAGCGCGGGACTAGCTTCCTACGAGCAGTACTTC
TRBJ1-5	NA	TRBV12-3/TRBV12-4	once	CASSPDLDQPQHF	TGTGCCAGCAGTCCCGACTTGGATCAGCCCCAGCATTTT
TRBJ1-1	NA	TRBV29-1	few	CSVAQRNTEAFF	TGCAGCGTTGCACAGAGGAACACTGAAGCTTTCTTT
TRBJ2-5	NA	TRBV6-5	NA	CASSYSGGGGETQYF	TGTGCCAGCAGTTACTCGGGGGGAGGTGGAGAGACCCAGTACTTC
TRBJ1-3	NA	TRBV5-1	NA	CASSFSLSAGNTIYF	TGCGCCAGCAGCTTCTCCTTATCAGCGGGAAACACCATATATTTT
TRBJ2-5	TRBD2	TRBV28	NA	CASSSPMGLAGGETQYF	TGTGCCAGCAGTTCCCCAATGGGACTAGCGGGAGGGGAGACCCAGTACTTC
TRBJ2-3	NA	TRBV6-6	NA	CASRSTTDTQYF	TGTGCCAGCAGGTCTACCACAGATACGCAGTATTTT
TRBJ1-1	NA	TRBV10-3	NA	CAIMGPGTEAFF	TGTGCCATCATGGGGCCCGGCACTGAAGCTTTCTTT
TRBJ2-1	TRBD2	TRBV7-3	NA	CASSLNPAGVSNEQFF	TGTGCCAGCAGCTTAAATCCAGCGGGAGTTAGCAATGAGCAGTTCTTC
TRBJ2-3	TRBD2	TRBV11-2	NA	CASSFFPSGRAGDTQYF	TGTGCCAGCAGCTTCTTCCCAAGCGGGAGGGCCGGGGATACGCAGTATTTT
TRBJ2-1	NA	TRBV5-5	NA	CASSLWGNSYNEQFF	TGTGCCAGCAGCTTGTGGGGCAACTCCTACAATGAGCAGTTCTTC
TRBJ2-7	NA	TRBV6-6	NA	CASSSGGSSYEQYF	TGTGCCAGCAGTAGCGGAGGGAGCTCCTACGAGCAGTACTTC
TRBJ2-1	TRBD2	TRBV7-3	NA	CASSSLTSGRGEQFF	TGTGCCAGCAGCTCCCTGACTAGCGGGAGGGGTGAGCAGTTCTTC
TRBJ2-5	TRBD2	TRBV7-2	NA	CASSLAGGLAGAETQYF	TGTGCCAGCAGCTTAGCGGGGGGACTAGCGGGAGCAGAGACCCAGTACTTC
TRBJ1-3	NA	TRBV10-3	once	CAISERGLTSGNTIYF	TGTGCCATCAGTGAGAGGGGACTTACCTCTGGAAACACCATATATTTT
TRBJ2-7	TRBD2	TRBV4-2	NA	CASSPAGTSFSPYEQYF	TGTGCCAGCAGCCCAGCCGGGACTAGTTTCTCTCCCTACGAGCAGTACTTC
TRBJ2-7	NA	TRBV29-1	NA	CSVLTGASYEQYF	TGCAGCGTTCTGACAGGCGCCTCCTACGAGCAGTACTTC
TRBJ1-5	TRBD1	TRBV30	few	CAWSRSTGGNQPQHF	TGTGCCTGGAGTCGTAGCACAGGGGGCAATCAGCCCCAGCATTTT
TRBJ2-7	TRBD1	TRBV5-6	NA	CASSLTLTGVEQYF	TGTGCCAGCAGCTTGACATTGACAGGGGTCGAGCAGTACTTC
TRBJ2-5	TRBD1	TRBV7-9	NA	CASSFRTGGETQYF	TGTGCCAGCAGCTTCAGGACAGGGGGAGAGACCCAGTACTTC
TRBJ1-6	NA	TRBV2	NA	CASSDGFSSPLHF	TGTGCCAGCAGTGACGGGTTCAGCTCACCCCTCCACTTT
TRBJ1-1	NA	TRBV6-5	NA	CASTLGALESAFF	TGTGCCAGCACCTTAGGGGCCTTGGAGTCAGCTTTCTTT
TRBJ1-3	TRBD1	TRBV30	NA	CAWSPGQGRGNTIYF	TGTGCCTGGAGTCCCGGACAGGGTCGAGGAAACACCATATATTTT
TRBJ1-1	TRBD1	TRBV18	NA	CASSPSQGASVTEAFF	TGTGCCAGCTCACCAAGCCAGGGGGCGAGCGTCACTGAAGCTTTCTTT
TRBJ2-2	NA	TRBV3-1/TRBV3-2	NA	CASSQDLRFPGELFF	TGTGCCAGCAGCCAAGATTTGCGATTCCCCGGGGAGCTGTTTTTT
TRBJ2-3	NA	TRBV3-1/TRBV3-2	NA	CASSQAQGGTDTQYF	TGTGCCAGCAGCCAAGCCCAGGGCGGCACAGATACGCAGTATTTT
TRBJ2-1	TRBD2	TRBV19	NA	CASTRISGRGSSYNEQFF	TGTGCCAGTACCAGAATTAGCGGGAGGGGGAGCTCCTACAATGAGCAGTTCTTC
TRBJ2-5	NA	TRBV12-3/TRBV12-4	NA	CASSLSGWQTQYF	TGTGCCAGCAGTTTGTCAGGGTGGCAGACCCAGTACTTC
TRBJ2-7	NA	TRBV7-3	NA	CASSLTQSYEQYF	TGTGCCAGCAGCTTAACTCAGTCCTACGAGCAGTACTTC
TRBJ1-2	TRBD1	TRBV19	NA	CASSLPGQGNYGYTF	TGTGCCAGTAGTCTTCCGGGACAGGGGAACTATGGCTACACCTTC
TRBJ1-2	TRBD1	TRBV19	NA	CASIGTGRRGYGYTF	TGTGCCAGTATCGGGACAGGCCGAAGAGGCTATGGCTACACCTTC
TRBJ2-7	TRBD1	TRBV28	NA	CASRRQGYSYEQYF	TGTGCCAGCAGGCGACAGGGGTACTCCTACGAGCAGTACTTC
TRBJ1-1	TRBD1	TRBV19	once	CASSMRYRGNTEAFF	TGTGCCAGTAGTATGCGGTACAGGGGGAACACTGAAGCTTTCTTT
TRBJ2-3	NA	TRBV12-5	NA	CASGLVRQASDTQYF	TGTGCTAGTGGTTTGGTACGACAGGCGTCCGATACGCAGTATTTT
TRBJ2-1	TRBD2	TRBV6-5	NA	CASSPRLAGEQFF	TGTGCCAGCAGTCCTCGACTAGCGGGAGAGCAGTTCTTC
TRBJ2-6	NA	TRBV30	once	CAWSAKRGSGANVLTF	TGTGCCTGGAGTGCAAAAAGGGGGTCTGGGGCCAACGTCCTGACTTTC
TRBJ1-1	NA	TRBV19	NA	CASIFGVAGDTEAFF	TGTGCCAGTATTTTCGGTGTGGCAGGGGACACTGAAGCTTTCTTT
TRBJ2-2	NA	TRBV11-1	NA	CASSLTGFGTGELFF	TGTGCCAGCAGCCTTACAGGGTTCGGGACCGGGGAGCTGTTTTTT
TRBJ2-1	NA	TRBV19	NA	CASSPVVSYNEQFF	TGTGCCAGTAGTCCAGTCGTCTCCTACAATGAGCAGTTCTTC
TRBJ2-3	TRBD2	TRBV7-3	NA	CASSSPSGRTQYF	TGTGCCAGCAGCTCACCCAGCGGGAGGACGCAGTATTTT
TRBJ2-1	NA	TRBV5-5	NA	CASSLDGHPSSYNEQFF	TGTGCCAGCAGCTTGGATGGACACCCGAGCTCCTACAATGAGCAGTTCTTC
TRBJ2-1	TRBD2	TRBV6-6	NA	CASSPGTSARHEQFF	TGTGCCAGCAGTCCGGGGACTAGCGCCCGACATGAGCAGTTCTTC
TRBJ2-1	TRBD2	TRBV11-2	NA	CASSLLAVSGSFRNEQFF	TGTGCCAGCAGCCTCCTCGCGGTTAGCGGGAGTTTTCGTAATGAGCAGTTCTTC
TRBJ1-5	NA	TRBV7-9	NA	CASSLSDISNQPQHF	TGTGCCAGCAGCCTCAGTGACATAAGCAATCAGCCCCAGCATTTT
TRBJ1-1	NA	TRBV6-5	NA	CASSSPGSEAFF	TGTGCCAGCAGTTCCCCGGGGTCGGAAGCTTTCTTT